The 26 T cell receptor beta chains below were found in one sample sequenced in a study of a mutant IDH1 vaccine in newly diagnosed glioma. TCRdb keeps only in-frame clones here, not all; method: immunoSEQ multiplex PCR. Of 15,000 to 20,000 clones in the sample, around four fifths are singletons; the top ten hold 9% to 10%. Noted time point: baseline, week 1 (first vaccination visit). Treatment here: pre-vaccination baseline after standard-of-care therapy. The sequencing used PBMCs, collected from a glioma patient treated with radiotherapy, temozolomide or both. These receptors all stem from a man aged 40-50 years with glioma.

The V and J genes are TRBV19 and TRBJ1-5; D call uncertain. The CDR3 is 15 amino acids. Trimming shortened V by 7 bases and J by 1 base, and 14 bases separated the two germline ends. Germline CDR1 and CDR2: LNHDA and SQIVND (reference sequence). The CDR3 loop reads CASKTDSGSNQPQHF. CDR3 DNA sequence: TGTGCCAGTAAGACCGATAGCGGGAGCAATCAGCCCCAGCATTTT.

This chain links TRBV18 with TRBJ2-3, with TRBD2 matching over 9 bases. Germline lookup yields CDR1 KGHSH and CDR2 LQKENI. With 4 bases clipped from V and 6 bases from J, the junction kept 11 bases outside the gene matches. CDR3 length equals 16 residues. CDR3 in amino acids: CASSQGQREAGDTQYF. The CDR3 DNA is TGTGCCAGCTCACAGGGGCAGCGGGAGGCCGGCGATACGCAGTATTTT.

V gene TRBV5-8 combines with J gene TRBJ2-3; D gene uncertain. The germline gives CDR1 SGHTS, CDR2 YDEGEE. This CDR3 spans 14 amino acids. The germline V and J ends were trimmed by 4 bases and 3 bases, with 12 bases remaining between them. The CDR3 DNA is TGTGCCAGCAGCCCGACGGTGGTAACAGATACGCAGTATTTT. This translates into CASSPTVVTDTQYF.

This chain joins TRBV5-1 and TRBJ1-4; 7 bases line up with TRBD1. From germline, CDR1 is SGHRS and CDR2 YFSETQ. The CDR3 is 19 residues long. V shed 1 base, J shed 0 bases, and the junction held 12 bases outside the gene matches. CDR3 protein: CASSLFGTDPRATNEKLFF. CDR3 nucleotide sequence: TGCGCCAGCAGCTTGTTTGGGACAGACCCCCGAGCAACTAATGAAAAACTGTTTTTT.

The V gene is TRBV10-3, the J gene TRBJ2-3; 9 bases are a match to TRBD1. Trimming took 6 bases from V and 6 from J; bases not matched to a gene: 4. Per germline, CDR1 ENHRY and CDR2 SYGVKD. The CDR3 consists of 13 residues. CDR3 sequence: CAIRQGAGDTQYF. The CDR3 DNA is TGTGCCATCAGACAGGGGGCTGGGGATACGCAGTATTTT.

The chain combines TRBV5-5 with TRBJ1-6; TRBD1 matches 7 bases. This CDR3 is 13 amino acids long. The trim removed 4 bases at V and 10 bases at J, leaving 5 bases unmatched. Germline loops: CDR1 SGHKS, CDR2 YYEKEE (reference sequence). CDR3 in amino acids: CASSGTGASPLHF. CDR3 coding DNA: TGTGCCAGCAGCGGTACAGGGGCCTCACCCCTCCACTTT.

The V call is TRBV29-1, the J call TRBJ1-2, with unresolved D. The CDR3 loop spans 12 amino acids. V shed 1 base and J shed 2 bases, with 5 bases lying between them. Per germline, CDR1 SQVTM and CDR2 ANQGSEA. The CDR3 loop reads CSVEGVNYGYTF. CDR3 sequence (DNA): TGCAGCGTTGAAGGGGTGAACTATGGCTACACCTTC.

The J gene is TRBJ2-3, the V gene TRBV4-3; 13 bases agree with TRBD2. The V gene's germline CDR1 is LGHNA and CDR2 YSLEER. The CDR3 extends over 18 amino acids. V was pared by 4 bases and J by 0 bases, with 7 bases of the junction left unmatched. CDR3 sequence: CASSPGLAGASSTDTQYF. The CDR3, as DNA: TGCGCCAGCAGCCCCGGACTAGCGGGAGCGTCAAGCACAGATACGCAGTATTTT.

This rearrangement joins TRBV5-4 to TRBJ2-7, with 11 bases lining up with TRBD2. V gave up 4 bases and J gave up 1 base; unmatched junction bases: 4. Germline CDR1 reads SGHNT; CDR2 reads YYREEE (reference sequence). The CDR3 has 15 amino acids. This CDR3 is CASSLGLAGSYEQYF. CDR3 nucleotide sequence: TGTGCCAGCAGCCTAGGACTAGCGGGTTCCTACGAGCAGTACTTC.

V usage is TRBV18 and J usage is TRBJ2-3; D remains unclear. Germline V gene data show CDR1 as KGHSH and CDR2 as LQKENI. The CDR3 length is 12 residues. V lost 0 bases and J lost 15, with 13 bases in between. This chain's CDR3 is CASSPPVPKEYF. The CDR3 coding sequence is TGTGCCAGCTCACCACCGGTGCCGAAGGAATATTTT.

CDR3 DNA sequence: TGTGCCAGCAGTTTCTTGGACAGGGGGGGGGAGACCCAGTACTTC. Translated: CASSFLDRGGETQYF. This rearrangement joins TRBV27 to TRBJ2-5, with 10 bases that match TRBD1. CDR3 size: 15 residues. Germline CDR1 is MNHEY and CDR2 is SMNVEV (reference sequence). V shed 3 bases and J 5 bases; nucleotides not matched to a gene: 6.

Written as DNA, the CDR3 is TGTGCCAGCAGTCCCTCATTCGGAACCGACACAGATACGCAGTATTTT. This translates into CASSPSFGTDTDTQYF. The V and J genes are TRBV6-6 and TRBJ2-3, with D uncertain. Per germline, CDR1 MNHNY and CDR2 SVGAGI (reference sequence). The CDR3 is 16 residues long. V lost 5 bases, J lost 2 bases, and 17 bases lay in between.

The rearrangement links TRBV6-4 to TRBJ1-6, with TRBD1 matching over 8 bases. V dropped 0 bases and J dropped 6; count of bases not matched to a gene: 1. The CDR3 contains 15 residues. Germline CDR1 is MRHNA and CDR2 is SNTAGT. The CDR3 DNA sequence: TGTGCCAGCAGTGACTCTACAGGGGGTAATTCACCCCTCCACTTT. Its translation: CASSDSTGGNSPLHF.

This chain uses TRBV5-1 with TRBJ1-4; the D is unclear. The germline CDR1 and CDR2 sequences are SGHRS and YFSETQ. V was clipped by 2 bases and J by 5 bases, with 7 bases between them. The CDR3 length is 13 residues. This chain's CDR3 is CASSLQSNEKLFF. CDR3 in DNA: TGCGCCAGCAGCTTACAGTCAAATGAAAAACTGTTTTTT.

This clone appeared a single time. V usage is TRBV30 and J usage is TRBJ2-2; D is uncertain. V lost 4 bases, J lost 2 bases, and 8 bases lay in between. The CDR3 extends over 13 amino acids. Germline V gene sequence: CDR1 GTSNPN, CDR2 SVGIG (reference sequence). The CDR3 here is CAWTEFNTGELFF. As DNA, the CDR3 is TGTGCCTGGACGGAGTTCAACACCGGGGAGCTGTTTTTT. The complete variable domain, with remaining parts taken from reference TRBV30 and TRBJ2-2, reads SQTIHQWPATLVQPVGSPLSLECTVEGTSNPNLYWYRQAAGRGLQLLFYSVGIGQISSEVPQNLSASRPQDRQFILSSKKLLLSDSGFYLCAWTEFNTGELFFGEGSRLTVL.

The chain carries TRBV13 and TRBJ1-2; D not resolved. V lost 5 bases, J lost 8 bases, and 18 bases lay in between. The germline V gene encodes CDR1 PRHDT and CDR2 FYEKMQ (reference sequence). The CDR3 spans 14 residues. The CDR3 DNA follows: TGTGCCAGCAGCCCCGGTAGGGAGGGTCGCGGCTACACCTTC. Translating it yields CASSPGREGRGYTF. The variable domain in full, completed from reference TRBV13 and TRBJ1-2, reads AAGVIQSPRHLIKEKRETATLKCYPIPRHDTVYWYQQGPGQDPQFLISFYEKMQSDKGSIPDRFSAQQFSDYHSELNMSSLELGDSALYFCASSPGREGRGYTFGSGTRLTVV.

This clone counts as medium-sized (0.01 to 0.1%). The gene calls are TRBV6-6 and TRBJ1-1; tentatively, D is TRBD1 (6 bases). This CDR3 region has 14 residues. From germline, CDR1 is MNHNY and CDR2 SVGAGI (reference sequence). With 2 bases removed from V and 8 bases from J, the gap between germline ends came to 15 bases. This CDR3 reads CASSYQSRGGEAFF. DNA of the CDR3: TGTGCCAGCAGTTACCAATCCAGGGGAGGGGAAGCTTTCTTT.

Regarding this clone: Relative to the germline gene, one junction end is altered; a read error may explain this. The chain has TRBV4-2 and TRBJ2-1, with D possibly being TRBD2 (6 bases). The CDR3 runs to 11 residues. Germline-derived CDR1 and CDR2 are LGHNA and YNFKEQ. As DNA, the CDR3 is TGTGCCAGCAGCCAACGGGACTCCTTGATCTTC. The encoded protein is CASSQRDSLIF.

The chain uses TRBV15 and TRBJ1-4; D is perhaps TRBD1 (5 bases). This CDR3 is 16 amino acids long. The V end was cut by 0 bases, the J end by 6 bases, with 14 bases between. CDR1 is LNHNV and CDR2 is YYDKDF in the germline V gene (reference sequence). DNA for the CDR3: TGTGCCACCAGCAGAGATCGGGGGATCAGGGATGAAAAACTGTTTTTT. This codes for CATSRDRGIRDEKLFF.

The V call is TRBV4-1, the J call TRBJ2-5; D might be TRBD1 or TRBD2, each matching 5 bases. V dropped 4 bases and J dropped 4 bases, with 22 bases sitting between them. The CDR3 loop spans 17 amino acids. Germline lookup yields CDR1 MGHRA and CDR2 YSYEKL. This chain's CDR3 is CASSLIPQGDGRETQYF. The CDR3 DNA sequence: TGCGCCAGCAGCCTTATCCCTCAGGGAGATGGGAGAGAGACCCAGTACTTC.

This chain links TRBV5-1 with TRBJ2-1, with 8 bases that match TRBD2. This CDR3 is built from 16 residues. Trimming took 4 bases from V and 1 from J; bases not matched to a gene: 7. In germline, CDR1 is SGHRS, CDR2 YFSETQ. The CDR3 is CASSLGPSGSYNEQFF. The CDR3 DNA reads TGCGCCAGCAGCCTGGGGCCTAGCGGGTCCTACAATGAGCAGTTCTTC.

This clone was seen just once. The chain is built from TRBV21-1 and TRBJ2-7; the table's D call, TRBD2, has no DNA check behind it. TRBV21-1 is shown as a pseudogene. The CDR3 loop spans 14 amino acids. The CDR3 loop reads CASSKALFGGEQYV. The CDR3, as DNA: TGTGCCAGCAGCAAAGCGCTTTTTGGGGGGGAGCAGTACGTC.

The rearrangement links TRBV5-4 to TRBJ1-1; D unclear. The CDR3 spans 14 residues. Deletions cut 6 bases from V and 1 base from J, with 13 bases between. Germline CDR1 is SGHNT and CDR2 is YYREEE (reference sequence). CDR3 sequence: CASINGLGNTEAFF. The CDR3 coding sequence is TGTGCCAGCATCAACGGGTTGGGGAACACTGAAGCTTTCTTT.

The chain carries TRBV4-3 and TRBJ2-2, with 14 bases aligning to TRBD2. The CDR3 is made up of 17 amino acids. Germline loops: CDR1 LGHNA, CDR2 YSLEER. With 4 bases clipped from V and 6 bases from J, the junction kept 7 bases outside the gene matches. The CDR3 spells CASSRGLAGDEPGELFF. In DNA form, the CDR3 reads TGCGCCAGCAGCCGGGGACTAGCGGGAGACGAACCCGGGGAGCTGTTTTTT.

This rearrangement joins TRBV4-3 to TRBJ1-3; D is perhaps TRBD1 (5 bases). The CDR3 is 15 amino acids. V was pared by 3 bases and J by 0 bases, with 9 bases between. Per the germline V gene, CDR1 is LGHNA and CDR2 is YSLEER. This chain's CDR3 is CASSQGPNSGNTIYF. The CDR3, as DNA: TGCGCCAGCAGCCAGGGACCGAACTCTGGAAACACCATATATTTT.

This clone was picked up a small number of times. CDR3 amino acids: CASSYSPDTNGYTF. The CDR3 DNA is TGTGCCAGCAGTTACTCGCCGGACACGAACGGGTACACCTTC. V gene TRBV6-6 combines with J gene TRBJ1-2, with a weak D call TRBD1 (5 bases). This CDR3 comprises 14 residues. From germline, CDR1 is MNHNY and CDR2 SVGAGI (reference sequence). Trimming stripped 0 bases from V and 11 bases from J, with 16 bases between.